The sequence of this TCR beta chain was determined in a study of cytomegalovirus exposure and HLA in healthy donors (dated by TCRdb to about 2017). Regarding the complete study: An earlier analysis of some 550 of the donors reported more than 250 Gb of sequence data and around 120 million unique TCR beta sequences from about 200 million T cells. Approximately 300 gigabases of sequencing data and 78 million or so unique TCR sequences were included in an early release covering about 600 HLA-typed donors. Of the roughly 390 genotyped donors, approximately 80% fell in the genetic ancestry cluster associated with self-reported Caucasian donors. The study was designed to test whether signatures of past pathogen exposure could be identified by cataloging public T cell receptors. Using immunosequencing, the study profiled T cell repertoires from around 670 subjects and related those repertoires to cytomegalovirus serostatus. A separate validation cohort of 100 to 150 different subjects was used in addition to the 666-subject first cohort. To predict cytomegalovirus infection status, the study brought together high-throughput TCR immunosequencing, statistical association of individual TCRs with disease status, and machine learning. In a later analysis, previously published TCR beta repertoires from about 670 donors were re-analyzed and high-resolution HLA genotyping was added so that TCR occurrence patterns could be studied. In the later analysis, no new phenotypic data were used to find candidate immune exposures; instead, reliance was placed on TCR beta sequences and their occurrence across donors. An earlier analysis of 500 to 650 of the donors applied high-throughput TCR beta sequencing to assess whether each TCR beta V gene segment acted as functional or pseudogenic. Donor age, sex, ethnicity and CMV serostatus were compiled together with the repertoire data. In a later genetic analysis, genome-wide SNP genotypes for about three fifths of the 666 donors were used, and that subset was treated as a discovery cohort. Every discovery cohort repertoire had been produced on one sequencing platform. Class I and class II HLA loci were covered by the typing at four-digit resolution. Typing coverage differed by locus: A, B, C, DRB1 and DQB1 were typed in about 629-630 donors, DQA1 in around 500, DPA1 in some 610, and DPB1 in 450 to 480. Roughly five DR-DQ haplotypes were treated as single units for association and clustering because of strong linkage in the cohort. Across approximately 400 genotyped donors of the cohort, an average of about 240,000 unique TCR beta nucleotide sequences per donor were sequenced, and around 20% of those sequences were non-productive.

The cohort consisted of hundreds of healthy bone marrow donors. All cohort members were sampled while nominally healthy, although unrecorded immune exposures were likely present. The donor tested CMV seronegative, placing the donor among the 350 or so seronegative members of the cohort. Every donor gave a peripheral blood sample, and the peripheral blood mononuclear cells from that sample were used for TCR beta sequencing. The Qiagen DNeasy Blood Extraction Kit was used to extract genomic DNA from the blood cell samples. Remarks on this clone: This receptor's antigen is unknown. No much larger clone is present one base from it, and per-base qualities are unavailable.

Overall study outcomes, separate from this receptor: A further reported finding was that TCR beta sequences accurately predicted the HLA-A and HLA-B alleles for most subjects in the first cohort. A cluster of highly shared sequence variants was judged likely to be a technical artifact of the sequencing pipeline. In a later analysis, TCR association rates were found to vary across HLA loci, with the most associated TCRs seen for DRB1 alleles and the fewest for HLA-C alleles. Strong co-occurrence of HLA alleles, especially DR and DQ, made assigning TCR associations to individual alleles difficult. Because HLA typing was unavailable for some donors at each locus, only the typed subset was used in association tests. The study gave a list of about 160 TCR beta chains associated with cytomegalovirus. Most CMV-associated TCR beta chains appeared to be HLA-restricted in a later analysis, and the HLA associations seemed to be driven largely by CMV exposure. Most TCR sequences were observed very rarely across donors, whereas some public TCRs were present in many individuals. Specific HLA alleles were associated with 15,000 to 20,000 TCR beta sequences at a false discovery rate of 0.05 in a later analysis. The cohort was sequenced for TCR beta chains only, and without alpha or paired-chain data the features that could be detected were limited. An earlier analysis of around 600 of the donors showed that most TCR beta V segments appeared in productive rearrangements either about 87% or about 30% of the time, which broadly matched IMGT annotations. The 87-base-pair reads could not distinguish some IMGT-functional V segments, including TRBV6-2 and TRBV6-3, so those segments were excluded. The only immune exposure information available for the cohort was CMV serostatus. Over 15 rarely observed V segments, including chromosome 9 orphons, were excluded from the earlier analysis of approximately 600 of the donors because counts were too low. Correlated functional status among segregating V segments might reflect linkage disequilibrium, but an unknown experimental factor could not be ruled out. A later analysis found that HLA-associated TCR beta chains were more clonally expanded and had lower generation probabilities than equally common non-associated chains. In a later genetic analysis, a missense DCLRE1C variant was associated with V-gene and J-gene trimming of TCR beta chains, and the association was replicated in an independent cohort. According to a later analysis, parvovirus B19, influenza, CMV and Epstein-Barr virus appeared linked to several top co-occurrence clusters. A later genetic analysis reported fewer N-insertions in productive TCRs among donors in an Asian-associated ancestry cluster than the roughly 700-donor mean. In vitro tests confirmed that a few of the cytomegalovirus-associated TCR beta chains recognize cytomegalovirus antigens. Cytomegalovirus status was reported to be diagnosed by the classifier with high specificity and sensitivity in both the original and validation cohorts. The presence/absence analyses assumed that sequencing depth was roughly uniform across donors, and that assumption may not be true. The authors suggested that the approach could potentially be generalized to other disease states and immunological phenotypes.

The junction carries 16 bases between V and J, which are trimmed by 3 bases and 10 bases respectively. Counted from cysteine to phenylalanine, this CDR3 has 14 amino acids. Of the read, only the CDR3 DNA is kept; its 42 bases are in frame from base 1. The CDR1 and CDR2 encoded by the germline V gene are SGHVS and FQNEAQ. Receptor amplification or capture employed the immunoSEQ multiplex PCR assay. A mixture of 60 forward primers for TCR Vbeta segments and 13 reverse primers for TCR Jbeta segments was used in the multiplex PCR. A multiplex PCR assay on genomic DNA amplified the CDR3 region of rearranged TCR beta genes. On the Illumina HiSeq System, the amplified TCR beta libraries were sequenced as 87-base-pair reads. Processing in the source paper ran as follows. A later analysis tallied roughly 80 million unique TCR beta chains across the 600 to 700 repertoires, and about 10 million of those chains were shared by two or more donors. Raw reads were error-corrected and collapsed into unique sequences by a nearest-neighbor algorithm in which closely related sequences were merged to remove PCR and sequencing errors. V, D and J gene segments were assigned by aligning CDR3 sequences to IMGT reference sequences. Each retained sequence needed at least a six-nucleotide match to both a V gene segment and a J gene segment. A rearrangement was called productive if the CDR3 had no stop codons and remained in frame with V and J, and every other rearrangement was called non-productive. CDR3 was defined according to IMGT convention as the region running from the second conserved V-encoded cysteine to the conserved J-encoded phenylalanine. The earlier analysis of 500 to 750 of the donors excluded any sequence lacking an unambiguous match to a single V gene segment. In an earlier analysis of a few hundred of the donors, a V segment was called functional when productive rearrangements were above 56.7%, and segregating when the standard deviation between donors exceeded 5%. A statistical classification framework was built to diagnose cytomegalovirus status from the catalog of TCR beta chain sequences. In a later analysis, TCR nucleotide sequences were compared against IMGT/GENE-DB human TR gene sequences so that V and J genes could be assigned. A later analysis assigned CDR3 sequences and most-parsimonious VDJ recombination scenarios with the TCRdist pipeline. In a later analysis, every TCR beta chain was defined by the combination of its CDR3 amino acid sequence and its V-gene family, and reads without a unique V-gene family were dropped. To address suspected cross-contamination and a sequencing artifact, a later analysis removed over 500 highly shared, low-generation-probability nucleotide sequences. In a later analysis, a clonal expansion index was calculated for each public chain from normalized within-repertoire ranks of inferred template counts. Generation probabilities in a later analysis came from a VDJ recombination model fitted to out-of-frame rearrangements, and those results were checked against IGoR. Hypergeometric tests were used in a later analysis to score TCR-TCR, TCR-HLA and TCR-CMV co-occurrence, with a repertoire-size bias correction applied to the TCR pairs. False discovery rates were estimated in a later analysis by permuting HLA or CMV assignments 20 times. In a later analysis, co-occurring TCRs were grouped with DBSCAN, and TCRdist sequence similarity was added when clustering was performed within HLA-allele-positive subsets. Repertoires with fewer than 30,000 or more than 120,000 public chains, plus five repertoires with anomalous nucleotide sharing, were excluded from co-occurrence clustering. Not all clones reach the TCRdb copy of this immuneACCESS table, which keeps in-frame sequences only. Checked studies attribute under half of the gap to unresolved V genes and leave the rest unexplained. V, J and clone size are taken as reported in that table, and D and trimming were inferred from the DNA itself. The sample records roughly 180,000 clones, around 72% of which are singletons. The top ten constitute 2.5% of the sample.

Material: PBMCs. This clonotype was sampled from a female donor in good health and CMV-seronegative. The chain joins TRBV7-8 to TRBJ2-1; TRBD2 is perhaps the D gene, given 5 matching bases. The CDR3 reads CASSLRVPEGEQFF. Here is the DNA: TGTGCCAGCAGCTTGAGGGTGCCCGAGGGAGAGCAGTTCTTC.